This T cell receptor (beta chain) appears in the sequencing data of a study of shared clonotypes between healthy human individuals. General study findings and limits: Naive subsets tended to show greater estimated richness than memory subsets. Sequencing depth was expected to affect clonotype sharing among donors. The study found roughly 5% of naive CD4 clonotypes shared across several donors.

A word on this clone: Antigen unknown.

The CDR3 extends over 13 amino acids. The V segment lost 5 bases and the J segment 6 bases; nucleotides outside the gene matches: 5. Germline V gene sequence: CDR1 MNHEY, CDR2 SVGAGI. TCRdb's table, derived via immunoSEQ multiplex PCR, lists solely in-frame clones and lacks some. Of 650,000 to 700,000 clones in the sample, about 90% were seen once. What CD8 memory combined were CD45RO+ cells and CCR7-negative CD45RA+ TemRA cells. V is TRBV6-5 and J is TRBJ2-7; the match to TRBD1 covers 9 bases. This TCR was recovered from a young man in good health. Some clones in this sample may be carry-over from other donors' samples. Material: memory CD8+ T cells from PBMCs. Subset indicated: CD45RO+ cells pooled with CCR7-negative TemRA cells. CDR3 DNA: TGTGCCAGCAGTATATTGACAGGGGGCGAGCAGTACTTC. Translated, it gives CASSILTGGEQYF.